This T cell receptor (beta chain) was recorded in a study of blood T cell repertoires in COVID-19 (dated by TCRdb to 2018 to 2020). A note on the overall study: Samples from collaborators originated in the United States, Italy and Spain and spanned both the acute and convalescent phases of COVID-19. Deeply sampled blood TCRbeta repertoires from subjects exposed to, actively infected with, or recovered from COVID-19 were included in the dataset. The sample metadata nearly always contained a de-identified subject ID, COVID-19 status, age in years and sex. The samples were drawn from the first 160 participants of the ongoing ImmuneRACE study and from over a thousand subjects provided by 6 global collaborators. The repertoires were released in a freely available public database meant as a resource for research on the immune response to SARS-CoV-2. The material from the prospective study consisted of cDNA or gDNA derived from T cells, B-cell-depleted T cells, or PBMCs. HLA class I and class II types, where available, came from metadata supplied by the sample provider rather than from assay-based typing. Beyond this particular receptor, the publication reports: The quantity of clinical and demographic metadata differed by source and by participant and was supplied without curation.

The junction carries 17 bases between V and J, which are trimmed by 7 bases and 7 bases respectively. CDR1 and CDR2 (SGHVS, FQNEAQ) derive from the germline V gene. The CDR3 runs 13 amino acids, cysteine and phenylalanine included. Of the read, only the CDR3 DNA is kept; its 39 bases are in frame from base 1. One collaborating source in Seattle enrolled patients during active infection and followed them longitudinally through the course of disease. Whole blood was collected in K2EDTA tubes by collaborating institutions according to the institutions' own protocols. For TCRbeta analysis, collaborators shipped samples in one of three forms: frozen whole blood, isolated PBMCs, or DNA extracted from either of those sample types. On this clone: There is no known antigen for this receptor. Base qualities are not recorded, but no much larger clone differs from it by a single base.

TCRbeta CDR3 regions were amplified from genomic DNA by means of the immunoSEQ Assay, a bias-controlled multiplex PCR. Per the original workflow: Nucleated cell counts per sample were estimated from amplification of reference gene primers within the assay. To quantify the absolute abundance of each unique TCRbeta CDR3 rearrangement, sequence reads were collapsed and filtered. For each sample, productive Simpson clonality was calculated by taking the square root of Simpson's diversity index across productive rearrangements. TCRdb re-hosts the immuneACCESS table, in-frame sequences only. Its copies lack some clones; in the studies checked, an unresolved V gene accounts for under half of them, and the cause for the rest is not known. The V and J calls and clone size come from that table; D and trimming were worked out from the DNA. This sample has about 350,000 clones in its table, and 65% to 90% of those were observed once. 7.1% of the sample is in the top ten clones.

The receptor chain draws on TRBV7-8 and TRBJ2-7; possibly the D gene is TRBD1, per 5 matching bases. The specimen sequenced was peripheral blood. This clonotype originated in a woman aged 55-70 years with COVID-19, enrolled during active disease. The CDR3: CASTQPPGLEQYF. At the DNA level, the sequence is TGTGCCAGCACGCAACCCCCAGGGTTGGAGCAGTACTTC.